Detailed here is one TCR beta chain. Antigen specificity is unknown. Deep-level assay runs were performed. Some clones are missing from TCRdb's copy, which holds only in-frame ones; the method was immunoSEQ multiplex PCR. The sample contains approximately 1.9 million clones, just over 90% of which appear only once. The CDR3 runs 12 residues. Germline assignment: CDR1 SGHDT and CDR2 YYEEEE. V lost 0 bases and J lost 7, with 7 bases in between. This specimen comes from a study of shared clonotypes between healthy human individuals. Whole-study results and caveats: Researchers found naive subsets generally carried larger estimated richness than memory subsets. Sequencing of the sorted subsets was shown by rarefaction to be incomplete despite large depth.

CD45RO-negative, CCR7-selected cells formed the naive CD8 fraction, which excluded terminally differentiated effector memory CD45RA+ cells. The sequenced sample consisted of naive CD8+ T cells from PBMCs. The sequence was obtained from a man aged 18 to 29 in good health. Some clones in this sample may be carry-over from other donors' samples. The chain is built from TRBV5-6 and TRBJ1-1; the D is unclear. The chain's CDR3 is CASSLAGFEAFF. The DNA of the CDR3 is TGTGCCAGCAGCTTGGCCGGGTTTGAAGCTTTCTTT.